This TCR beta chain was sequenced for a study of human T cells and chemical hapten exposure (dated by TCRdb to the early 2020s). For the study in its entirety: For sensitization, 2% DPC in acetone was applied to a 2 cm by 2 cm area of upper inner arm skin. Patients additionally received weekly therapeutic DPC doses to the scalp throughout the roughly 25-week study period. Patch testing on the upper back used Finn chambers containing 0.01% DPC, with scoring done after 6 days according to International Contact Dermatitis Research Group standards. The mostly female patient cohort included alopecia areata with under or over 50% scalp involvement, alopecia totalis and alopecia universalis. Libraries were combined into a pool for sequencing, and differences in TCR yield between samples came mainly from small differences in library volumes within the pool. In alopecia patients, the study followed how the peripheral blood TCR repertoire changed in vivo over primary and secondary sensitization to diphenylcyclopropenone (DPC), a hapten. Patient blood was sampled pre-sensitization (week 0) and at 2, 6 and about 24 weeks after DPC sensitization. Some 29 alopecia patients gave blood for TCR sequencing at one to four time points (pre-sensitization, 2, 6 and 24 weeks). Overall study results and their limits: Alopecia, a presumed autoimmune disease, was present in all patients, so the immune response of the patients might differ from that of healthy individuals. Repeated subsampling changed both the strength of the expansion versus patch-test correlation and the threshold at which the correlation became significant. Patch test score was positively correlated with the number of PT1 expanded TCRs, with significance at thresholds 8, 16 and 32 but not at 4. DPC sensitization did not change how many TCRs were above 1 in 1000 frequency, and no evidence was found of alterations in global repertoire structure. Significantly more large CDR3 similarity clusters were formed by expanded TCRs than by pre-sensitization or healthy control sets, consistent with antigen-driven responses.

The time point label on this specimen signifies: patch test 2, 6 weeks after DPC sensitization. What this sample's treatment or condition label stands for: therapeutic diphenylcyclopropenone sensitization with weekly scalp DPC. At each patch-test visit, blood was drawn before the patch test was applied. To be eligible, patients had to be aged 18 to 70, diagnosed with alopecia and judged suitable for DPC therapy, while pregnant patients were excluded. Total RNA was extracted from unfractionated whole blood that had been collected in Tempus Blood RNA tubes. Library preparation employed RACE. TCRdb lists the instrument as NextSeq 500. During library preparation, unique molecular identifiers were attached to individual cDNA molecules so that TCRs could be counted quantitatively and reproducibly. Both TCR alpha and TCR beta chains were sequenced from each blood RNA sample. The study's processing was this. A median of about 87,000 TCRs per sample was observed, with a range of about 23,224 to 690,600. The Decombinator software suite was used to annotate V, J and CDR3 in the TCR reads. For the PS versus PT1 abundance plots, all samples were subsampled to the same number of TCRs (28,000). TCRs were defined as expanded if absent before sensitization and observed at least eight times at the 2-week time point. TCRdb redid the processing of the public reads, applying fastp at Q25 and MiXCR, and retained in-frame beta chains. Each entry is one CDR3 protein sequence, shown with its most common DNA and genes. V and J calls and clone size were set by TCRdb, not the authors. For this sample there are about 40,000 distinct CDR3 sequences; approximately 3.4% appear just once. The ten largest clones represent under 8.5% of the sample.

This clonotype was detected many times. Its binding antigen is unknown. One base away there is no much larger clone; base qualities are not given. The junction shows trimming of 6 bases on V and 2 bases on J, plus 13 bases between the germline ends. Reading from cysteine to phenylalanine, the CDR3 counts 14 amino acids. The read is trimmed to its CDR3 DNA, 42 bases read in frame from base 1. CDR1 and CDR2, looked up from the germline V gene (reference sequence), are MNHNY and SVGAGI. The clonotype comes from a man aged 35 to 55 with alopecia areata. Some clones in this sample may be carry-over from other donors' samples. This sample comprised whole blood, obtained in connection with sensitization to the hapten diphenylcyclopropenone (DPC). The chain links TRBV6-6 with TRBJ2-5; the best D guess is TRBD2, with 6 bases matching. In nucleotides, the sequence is TGTGCCAGCAGGGGGGAGGTCCCTCAAGAGACCCAGTACTTC. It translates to CASRGEVPQETQYF.